This passage covers 28 T cell receptor beta chains from one sample sequenced in a study of T cells in Graves' hyperthyroidism and ophthalmopathy. Template material for amplifying TCR beta CDR3 regions consisted of RNA transcripts. The HTBI primer set was used in a first-round RT-PCR of the TCR CDR3. MiXCR, applied by TCRdb to the multiplex PCR reads, yields one record per CDR3 protein. The sample gives more than 150,000 distinct CDR3 sequences, 17% of which show up once; roughly 28% is in the top ten. Source material: blood. The source is a woman between 50 and 59 years old with Graves' hyperthyroidism.

This clonotype was counted many times. The V call is TRBV13, the J call TRBJ2-7; a possible D gene is TRBD2 (7 bases). There are 17 residues in the CDR3. Germline CDR1 is PRHDT and CDR2 is FYEKMQ (reference sequence). Trimming shortened V by 5 bases and J by 2 bases, and 22 bases separated the two germline ends. The CDR3 DNA reads as TGTGCCAGCAGCCTACCGGGGTTGGCGGGGGCTCCCTACGAGCAGTACTTC. Protein: CASSLPGLAGAPYEQYF. Based on the CDR3 plus reference TRBV13 and TRBJ2-7, the full variable domain is AAGVIQSPRHLIKEKRETATLKCYPIPRHDTVYWYQQGPGQDPQFLISFYEKMQSDKGSIPDRFSAQQFSDYHSELNMSSLELGDSALYFCASSLPGLAGAPYEQYFGPGTRLTVT.

This clonotype was seen many times. The rearrangement uses TRBV19 and TRBJ1-2; 8 positions match TRBD1. V shed 10 bases and J 3 bases; nucleotides not matched to a gene: 10. Germline CDR1 and CDR2: LNHDA and SQIVND (reference sequence). The CDR3 runs to 14 residues. DNA of the CDR3: TGTGCCATCCGACAGGGGCCGTTCGACTATGGCTACACCTTC. This gives the protein CAIRQGPFDYGYTF.

This clonotype was picked up many times. The gene calls are TRBV12-3 or TRBV12-4 and TRBJ1-4, with TRBD1 matching over 7 bases. With 4 bases clipped from V and 11 bases from J, the junction kept 4 bases outside the gene matches. The CDR3 covers 12 residues. CDR3 DNA: TGTGCCAGCAGTTATGGGACAGATAAACTGTTTTTT. Protein: CASSYGTDKLFF.

This clonotype has only a few counts. The gene calls are TRBV7-9 and TRBJ1-2; D is uncertain. The germline V and J ends were trimmed by 2 bases and 4 bases, with 8 bases remaining between them. CDR1 SEHNR and CDR2 FQNEAQ come from the germline V gene (reference sequence). The CDR3 has 13 amino acids. CDR3 residues: CASSLSASYGYTF. CDR3 coding DNA: TGTGCCAGCAGCTTATCAGCCTCCTATGGCTACACCTTC.

This clonotype has just a few counts. J is TRBJ1-1 and V is TRBV19; tentatively, D is TRBD1 (5 bases). The ends were cut back, 7 bases at V and 4 bases at J, with 13 bases in the middle. Germline V gene lookup returns CDR1 LNHDA and CDR2 SQIVND (reference sequence). The CDR3 runs to 13 residues. In nucleotides, the CDR3 is TGTGCCAGTATGAATCGGGGGGGCACTGAAGCTTTCTTT. Encoded protein: CASMNRGGTEAFF.

The V and J genes are TRBV19 and TRBJ1-1; no definite D call. This CDR3 comprises 12 residues. CDR1 LNHDA and CDR2 SQIVND come from the germline V gene (reference sequence). V lost 8 bases and J 3 bases, leaving 10 bases between the germline ends. CDR3 amino acids: CASGLGYTEAFF. The CDR3 DNA reads as TGTGCCAGTGGTCTCGGGTACACTGAAGCTTTCTTT.

V and J are TRBV5-5 and TRBJ1-1; possible D gene TRBD1, 5 bases. Trimming shortened V by 5 bases and J by 5 bases, and 13 bases separated the two germline ends. Germline V CDR1 and CDR2: SGHKS, YYEKEE (reference sequence). The CDR3 covers 13 residues. The CDR3: CASSWGYRTEAFF. The CDR3 bases are TGTGCCAGCAGTTGGGGGTACAGGACTGAAGCTTTCTTT.

This chain joins TRBV9 and TRBJ2-7; 7 bases agree with TRBD2. The CDR3 extends over 14 amino acids. Germline CDR1 reads SGDLS; CDR2 reads YYNGEE. With V trimmed by 0 bases and J by 7 bases, 7 bases remained unmatched. The CDR3 is CASSVARTGGEQYF. DNA for the CDR3: TGTGCCAGCAGCGTAGCCAGGACGGGGGGAGAGCAGTACTTC.

This rearrangement joins TRBV12-3 or TRBV12-4 to TRBJ2-1; D is possibly TRBD2 (6 bases). V was clipped by 5 bases and J by 5 bases, with 10 bases between them. The CDR3 spans 13 residues. CDR3 bases: TGTGCCAGCAGTGAACCTAGCGACAATGAGCAGTTCTTC. It encodes CASSEPSDNEQFF.

Turning to this clonotype: One end of the junction is discordant with germline, which a read error may explain. The rearrangement joins TRBV6-2 or TRBV6-3 to TRBJ2-1; D unresolved. The CDR3 runs 14 residues. The germline gives CDR1 MNHEY, CDR2 SVGEGT. Here the CDR3 reads CASNYSTHYNEQFF. The CDR3 bases are TGTGCCAGCAATTACTCGACGCACTACAATGAGCAGTTCTTC.

The chain uses TRBV2 and TRBJ2-1; no clear D. This CDR3 has 14 residues. The germline gives CDR1 SNHLY, CDR2 FYNNEI. Deletions cut 4 bases from V and 6 bases from J, with 13 bases between. CDR3 in amino acids: CASSGVLEVNEQFF. The CDR3 coding sequence is TGTGCCAGCAGTGGCGTCCTAGAAGTCAATGAGCAGTTCTTC.

The chain has TRBV11-2 and TRBJ2-7; TRBD2 is a possible D gene (5 bases). V lost 2 bases and J 0 bases, leaving 11 bases between the germline ends. CDR3 size: 15 residues. The germline V gene encodes CDR1 SGHAT and CDR2 FQNNGV. CDR3 sequence (DNA): TGTGCCAGCAGCTTAATCGGGGTAAGCTCCTACGAGCAGTACTTC. Its protein is CASSLIGVSSYEQYF.

The CDR3 protein is CSARDQGRGAEAFF. The CDR3 DNA sequence: TGCAGTGCTAGAGACCAAGGGCGGGGCGCTGAAGCTTTCTTT. The chain employs TRBV20-1 and TRBJ1-1, with D possibly TRBD1 on 5 matching bases. Between the trimmed V and J ends, which lost 0 bases and 6 bases, there was a span of 14 bases. The CDR3 contains 14 residues. Germline assignment: CDR1 DFQATT and CDR2 SNEGSKA (reference sequence).

The sample holds many counts of this clonotype. V usage is TRBV5-1 and J usage is TRBJ2-7, with D maybe TRBD1 (6 bases). Germline CDR1 and CDR2: SGHRS and YFSETQ. V lost 0 bases and J 3 bases, leaving 10 bases between the germline ends. This CDR3 comprises 14 residues. CDR3 nucleotides: TGCGCCAGCAGCTTGGAGGGCAGGGGCTACGAGCAGTACTTC. It is translated as CASSLEGRGYEQYF.

The V and J genes are TRBV7-2 and TRBJ1-6; a weak D match, TRBD1 (5 bases). Trimming shortened V by 4 bases and J by 4 bases, and 14 bases separated the two germline ends. Germline values: CDR1 SGHTA, CDR2 FQGNSA. There are 16 residues in the CDR3. CDR3 protein: CASSSQGPVYNSPLHF. The CDR3 DNA reads as TGTGCCAGCAGCTCCCAGGGTCCTGTATATAATTCACCCCTCCACTTT.

The J gene is TRBJ1-3, the V gene TRBV9; 7 bases agree with TRBD1. Trimming removed 4 bases from V and 8 bases from J; junction bases left unmatched: 9. The CDR3 is 14 amino acids. Germline V gene sequence: CDR1 SGDLS, CDR2 YYNGEE. Here the CDR3 DNA reads TGTGCCAGCAGCATCCAGGGGGTCTCAGACACCATATATTTT. Its translation is CASSIQGVSDTIYF.

This clonotype was recorded at least ten times. This rearrangement joins TRBV6-1 to TRBJ1-1, with TRBD1 as a possible D gene (6 bases). The CDR3 has 16 residues. Germline V gene data show CDR1 as MNHNS and CDR2 as SASEGT. Trimming took off 5 bases at V and 4 bases at J, with 20 bases between the two ends. CDR3 region: CASSLFFGQSSTEAFF. The DNA for the CDR3 is TGTGCCAGCAGTCTCTTCTTTGGACAGTCATCCACTGAAGCTTTCTTT.

The sample holds many counts of this clonotype. This chain joins TRBV20-1 and TRBJ2-5; no firm D call. There are 11 residues in the CDR3. CDR1 is DFQATT, CDR2 SNEGSKA, per germline (reference sequence). Trimming shortened V by 8 bases and J by 5 bases, and 12 bases separated the two germline ends. The CDR3 loop is CSHQTRETQYF. CDR3 nucleotides: TGCAGTCACCAGACCCGGGAGACCCAGTACTTC.

This clonotype has ten or more counts. J is TRBJ1-1 and V is TRBV5-1, with D unresolved. V lost 0 bases and J 0 bases, leaving 6 bases between the germline ends. This CDR3 is built from 14 residues. Looked up from germline, CDR1 is SGHRS and CDR2 is YFSETQ. This CDR3 reads CASSLDGLNTEAFF. CDR3 nucleotides: TGCGCCAGCAGCTTGGATGGGCTGAACACTGAAGCTTTCTTT.

This clonotype was found many times. This sequence joins TRBV6-1 and TRBJ2-7, with D hard to call. V was clipped by 5 bases and J by 0 bases, with 11 bases between them. The CDR3 spans 14 residues. Germline V gene sequence: CDR1 MNHNS, CDR2 SASEGT. The CDR3 region is CASSPPDTSYEQYF. As DNA, the CDR3 is TGTGCCAGCAGTCCCCCCGACACCTCCTACGAGCAGTACTTC.

This clonotype was counted many times. J is TRBJ1-1 and V is TRBV18; TRBD1 might be the D (6 bases). The V and J ends lost 4 bases and 0 bases respectively, with 9 bases between them. The V gene's germline CDR1 is KGHSH and CDR2 LQKENI. There are 14 residues in the CDR3. CDR3 bases: TGTGCCAGCTCACGACAGGAGTTGAACACTGAAGCTTTCTTT. As protein: CASSRQELNTEAFF.

This clonotype has at least ten counts. V and J are TRBV12-3 or TRBV12-4 and TRBJ1-2, with TRBD1 matching 7 bases. The CDR3 is 14 residues long. V was pared by 5 bases and J by 4 bases, with 7 bases of the junction left unmatched. CDR3: CASSSRAGGYGYTF. The CDR3 DNA sequence: TGTGCCAGCAGTAGCCGGGCAGGGGGCTATGGCTACACCTTC.

This clonotype showed up just once. V is TRBV12-3 or TRBV12-4 and J is TRBJ2-5, with 8 bases lining up with TRBD2. The J segment lost 5 bases and the V segment lost 2 bases, leaving 4 bases of the junction unmatched. The CDR3 totals 14 residues. The CDR3 DNA follows: TGTGCCAGCAGTTTACACGGGGGGGGGGAGACCCAGTACTTC. Its protein is CASSLHGGGETQYF.

This clonotype has ten or more counts. This chain uses TRBV5-1 with TRBJ2-7; D gene ambiguous. V dropped 4 bases and J dropped 2 bases, with 7 bases sitting between them. The CDR3 covers 12 residues. Germline V gene sequence: CDR1 SGHRS, CDR2 YFSETQ. The DNA for the CDR3 is TGCGCCAGCAGCGCCGGAACCTACGAGCAGTACTTC. It yields the protein CASSAGTYEQYF.

This clonotype was recorded at least ten times. The chain links TRBV20-1 to TRBJ1-6, with 9 bases matching TRBD1. Germline CDR1 is DFQATT and CDR2 is SNEGSKA (reference sequence). V gave up 0 bases and J gave up 0 bases; unmatched junction bases: 6. CDR3 length equals 18 residues. DNA of the CDR3: TGCAGTGCTAGAGATCTGGGGACAGGGAGCTCCTATAATTCACCCCTCCACTTT. The encoded protein is CSARDLGTGSSYNSPLHF.

At least ten counts were recorded for this clonotype. The rearrangement links TRBV19 to TRBJ2-3; D is possibly TRBD1 or TRBD2 (6 bases each). V dropped 9 bases and J dropped 11 bases, with 24 bases sitting between them. The CDR3 is made up of 14 amino acids. CDR1 is LNHDA and CDR2 is SQIVND in the germline V gene (reference sequence). The chain's CDR3 is CASGTGLRHSGQYF. The CDR3 coding sequence is TGTGCCAGCGGCACAGGGTTGCGTCATAGCGGGCAGTATTTT.

Ten or more counts support this clonotype. The chain's CDR3 is CSVWGSDTGELFF. CDR3 DNA: TGCAGCGTCTGGGGGAGCGACACCGGGGAGCTGTTTTTT. The chain joins TRBV29-1 to TRBJ2-2; D may be TRBD1 or TRBD2 (5 bases each). V lost 6 bases, J lost 3 bases, and 11 bases lay in between. The CDR3 loop spans 13 amino acids. Germline values: CDR1 SQVTM, CDR2 ANQGSEA.

This clonotype occurred many times. The V call is TRBV5-1, the J call TRBJ2-2; D unclear. The germline gives CDR1 SGHRS, CDR2 YFSETQ. Trimming cost V 5 bases and J 4 bases, with 12 bases left between them. The CDR3 consists of 14 residues. CDR3 coding DNA: TGCGCCAGCAGAATAGAAGTTCGCACCGGGGAGCTGTTTTTT. As protein: CASRIEVRTGELFF.